This T cell receptor (beta chain) was identified during a study of beta chain features in type 1 diabetes. As for the study in general: Healthy donors and patients showed comparable age, gender and cell yields.

Every bit of the isolated RNA underwent reverse transcription, so sequencing read expressed TCRB transcripts. The repertoire was sequenced with immunoSEQ multiplex PCR; TCRdb's copy has only in-frame clones and lacks some. This table holds about 260,000 clones, 68% found once. CDR1 is SNHLY and CDR2 is FYNNEI in the germline V gene. The J segment lost 1 base and the V segment lost 5 bases, leaving 2 bases of the junction unmatched. CDR3 length: 14 amino acids. This clone was seen a handful of times. The sample comprised naive CD4+ T cells from blood. The receptor's source is a man aged 25 to 40 in good health. The chain has TRBV2 and TRBJ2-1, with TRBD1 matching 7 bases. CDR3 in amino acids: CASSQGQSYNEQFF. DNA for the CDR3: TGTGCCAGCAGTCAGGGACAGTCCTACAATGAGCAGTTCTTC.